This TCR beta chain was captured in a study of T cell repertoires in cytomegalovirus infection. General study points: CMV carriers having the relevant HLA were flagged by cumulative public TCR beta family frequency. What dominated the ex vivo response were HLA-C-restricted CMV-specific TCR beta clonotypes.

CDR1 is LGHNA, CDR2 YNFKEQ, per germline. CDR3 length: 15 residues. Trimming shortened V by 0 bases and J by 2 bases, and 7 bases separated the two germline ends. TCRdb itself ran the reads through MiXCR, one entry per CDR3 protein. The data contain roughly 76,000 distinct CDR3 sequences, 3% to 4.5% of them singletons. This clonotype was counted at least ten times. What it binds is not known. The TCR sequence derives from a human donor in good health (CMV status not recorded). Some clones in this sample may be carry-over from other donors' samples. V is TRBV4-2 and J is TRBJ2-2; D unresolved. Input material: PBMCs. This chain's CDR3 is CASSQDWENTGELFF. The CDR3 DNA reads as TGTGCCAGCAGCCAAGACTGGGAAAACACCGGGGAGCTGTTTTTT.